This T cell receptor (beta chain) was found in a study of T cells in Graves' hyperthyroidism and ophthalmopathy. This clonotype was recorded at least ten times. V shed 5 bases, J shed 4 bases, and the junction held 7 bases outside the gene matches. CDR3 length: 15 amino acids. Amplified TCR beta CDR3 regions derived from RNA transcripts. First-round RT-PCR of the TCR CDR3 relied on the HTBI primer set. In TCRdb, the multiplex PCR reads were re-called with MiXCR into one record per CDR3 protein. The sample lists roughly 280,000 distinct CDR3 sequences; 22% were seen once. Patients were excluded because of uncontrolled infection, other autoimmune disease, pregnancy or lactation. On the basis of clinical symptoms, serum thyroxine and TRAb, thyroid ultrasound and orbital computed tomography, diagnoses were made.

The source of this sequence is a man aged 25 to 40 with Graves' ophthalmopathy. The gene calls are TRBV12-3 or TRBV12-4 and TRBJ1-3; TRBD1 matches at 8 bases. The specimen sequenced was blood. This CDR3 is CASSLQGAGGNTIYF. DNA for the CDR3: TGTGCCAGCAGTCTTCAGGGGGCGGGAGGAAACACCATATATTTT.